This is a list of T cell receptor beta chains from one sample in a study of blood T cell repertoires in COVID-19. Assay: immunoSEQ multiplex PCR; the TCRdb copy retains only in-frame clones and omits some. The table records around 260,000 clones, roughly 90% of them present only once. The material sequenced was peripheral blood. The receptors were gathered from a woman younger than 45 with active or convalescent COVID-19. Both conserved end residues are part of each CDR3. A D gene is named only where the DNA matches it firmly. Clone size, where shown, is once, few, many, or a class for clones that have expanded.

V: TRBV19; J: TRBJ1-1; D: .; size: few; CDR3: CASSSRRRNEAFF; DNA: TGTGCCAGTAGTAGCAGGCGCCGTAATGAAGCTTTCTTT
V: TRBV5-4; J: TRBJ1-2; D: .; size: once; CDR3: CASRRDSYGYTF; DNA: TGTGCCAGCAGACGTGACAGCTATGGCTACACCTTC
V: TRBV6-2/TRBV6-3; J: TRBJ1-1; D: .; size: .; CDR3: CASSYPRQEMNTEAFF; DNA: TGTGCCAGCAGTTACCCAAGACAGGAGATGAACACTGAAGCTTTCTTT
V: TRBV7-9; J: TRBJ1-1; D: .; size: .; CDR3: CASSLDGWANEAFF; DNA: TGTGCCAGCAGCTTAGACGGTTGGGCAAACGAAGCTTTCTTT
V: TRBV9; J: TRBJ2-2; D: .; size: .; CDR3: CASSLYPRGAGGELFF; DNA: TGTGCCAGCAGCCTTTACCCTCGGGGGGCCGGCGGGGAGCTGTTTTTT
V: TRBV4-2; J: TRBJ2-1; D: TRBD2; size: .; CDR3: CASSQGRGGHNEQFF; DNA: TGTGCCAGCAGCCAAGGGCGGGGGGGCCACAATGAGCAGTTCTTC
V: TRBV6-4; J: TRBJ1-2; D: TRBD1; size: .; CDR3: CASSPDRGTNYGYTF; DNA: TGTGCCAGCAGCCCCGACAGGGGCACTAACTATGGCTACACCTTC
V: TRBV5-1; J: TRBJ1-2; D: .; size: .; CDR3: CASSAGQKNYGYTF; DNA: TGCGCCAGCAGCGCAGGACAGAAAAACTATGGCTACACCTTC
V: TRBV6-1; J: TRBJ1-3; D: .; size: .; CDR3: CASSEGGANSGNTIYF; DNA: TGTGCCAGCAGTGAGGGGGGGGCTAATTCTGGAAACACCATATATTTT
V: TRBV19; J: TRBJ1-6; D: TRBD1; size: few; CDR3: CASSPTGNNSPLHF; DNA: TGTGCCAGTAGTCCGACAGGGAATAATTCACCCCTCCACTTT
V: TRBV28; J: TRBJ2-7; D: TRBD1; size: .; CDR3: CASSPDRGGYEQYF; DNA: TGTGCCAGCAGTCCGGACAGGGGAGGGTACGAGCAGTACTTC
V: TRBV27; J: TRBJ2-1; D: TRBD2; size: .; CDR3: CASSFFRTSGGVNEQFF; DNA: TGTGCCAGCAGTTTTTTTAGGACTAGCGGGGGGGTCAATGAGCAGTTCTTC
V: TRBV10-2; J: TRBJ1-3; D: TRBD1; size: .; CDR3: CASKATGALSGNTIYF; DNA: TGCGCCAGCAAAGCGACAGGGGCTCTCTCTGGAAACACCATATATTTT
V: TRBV27; J: TRBJ2-7; D: TRBD2; size: .; CDR3: CASSYAGGTSSYEQYF; DNA: TGTGCCAGCAGTTATGCGGGGGGGACCAGCTCCTACGAGCAGTACTTC
V: TRBV19; J: TRBJ2-2; D: .; size: .; CDR3: CASSIDDRPTGELFF; DNA: TGTGCCAGTAGTATAGATGACAGACCTACCGGGGAGCTGTTTTTT
V: TRBV5-4; J: TRBJ1-4; D: TRBD1; size: .; CDR3: CASSLAGTGYEKLFF; DNA: TGTGCCAGCAGCTTGGCCGGGACAGGGTACGAAAAACTGTTTTTT
V: TRBV2; J: TRBJ2-7; D: .; size: .; CDR3: CASTESWQNYEQYF; DNA: TGTGCCAGCACTGAATCGTGGCAGAACTACGAGCAGTACTTC
V: TRBV23-1; J: TRBJ2-5; D: .; size: .; CDR3: CASSPIRTAQETQYF; DNA: TGCGCCAGCAGTCCCATTAGGACAGCCCAAGAGACCCAGTACTTC
V: TRBV10-3; J: TRBJ1-2; D: TRBD1; size: .; CDR3: CAITLGQGENGYTF; DNA: TGTGCCATCACCCTAGGACAGGGGGAGAATGGCTACACCTTC
V: TRBV7-8; J: TRBJ2-7; D: .; size: .; CDR3: CASSLAGTFYEQYF; DNA: TGTGCCAGCAGCTTAGCAGGGACATTCTACGAGCAGTACTTC
V: TRBV30; J: TRBJ1-4; D: .; size: .; CDR3: CAWSGQKNEKLFF; DNA: TGTGCCTGGAGTGGACAGAAAAATGAAAAACTGTTTTTT
V: TRBV30; J: TRBJ2-7; D: .; size: .; CDR3: CAWSPRSYEQYF; DNA: TGTGCCTGGAGTCCCCGGAGCTACGAGCAGTACTTC
V: TRBV5-1; J: TRBJ2-7; D: TRBD1; size: .; CDR3: CASSILGQGYEQYF; DNA: TGCGCCAGCAGCATACTGGGACAGGGCTACGAGCAGTACTTC
V: TRBV6-1; J: TRBJ2-1; D: TRBD1; size: .; CDR3: CASSGSGTGVSYYNEQFF; DNA: TGTGCCAGCAGTGGGTCCGGGACAGGGGTCTCATACTACAATGAGCAGTTCTTC
V: TRBV19; J: TRBJ2-3; D: TRBD1; size: .; CDR3: CATENRGFGDTQYF; DNA: TGTGCCACCGAGAACAGGGGCTTCGGAGATACGCAGTATTTT
V: TRBV19; J: TRBJ2-1; D: TRBD2; size: .; CDR3: CASSPSSGGAYEQFF; DNA: TGTGCCAGTAGCCCTAGCAGCGGGGGGGCCTATGAGCAGTTCTTC
V: TRBV5-1; J: TRBJ1-1; D: TRBD1; size: .; CDR3: CASSWGTGRSVEGTEAFF; DNA: TGCGCCAGCAGCTGGGGGACAGGGCGTAGCGTAGAGGGCACTGAAGCTTTCTTT
V: TRBV7-2; J: TRBJ2-1; D: .; size: .; CDR3: CASLRTNYNEQFF; DNA: TGTGCCAGCCTCCGGACAAATTACAATGAGCAGTTCTTC
V: TRBV7-2; J: TRBJ1-6; D: .; size: .; CDR3: CASSPIRGGAHNSPLHF; DNA: TGTGCCAGCAGCCCTATTCGGGGAGGGGCACATAATTCACCCCTCCACTTT
V: TRBV5-1; J: TRBJ2-7; D: TRBD1; size: once; CDR3: CASSPTVRTGYEQYF; DNA: TGCGCCAGCAGCCCTACCGTCCGGACAGGGTACGAGCAGTACTTC
V: TRBV29-1; J: TRBJ2-2; D: TRBD2; size: once; CDR3: CRVLVIGGGAFTGELFF; DNA: TGCCGCGTTTTGGTTATCGGCGGGGGGGCGTTCACCGGGGAGCTGTTTTTT
V: TRBV7-9; J: TRBJ1-2; D: .; size: .; CDR3: CASSLEGFSMGYTF; DNA: TGTGCCAGCAGCTTAGAGGGGTTCAGTATGGGCTACACCTTC
V: TRBV28; J: TRBJ1-4; D: .; size: .; CDR3: CASSAYREKLFF; DNA: TGTGCCAGCAGTGCCTACAGGGAAAAACTGTTTTTT
V: TRBV7-3; J: TRBJ2-3; D: TRBD2; size: .; CDR3: CASSLLGGATDTQYF; DNA: TGTGCCAGCAGCTTACTCGGGGGGGCCACAGATACGCAGTATTTT
V: TRBV5-1; J: TRBJ2-5; D: TRBD2; size: .; CDR3: CASSPEGTSGETQYF; DNA: TGCGCCAGCAGCCCGGAGGGTACTAGCGGGGAGACCCAGTACTTC
V: TRBV5-6; J: TRBJ2-7; D: .; size: few; CDR3: CASSLEAYEQYF; DNA: TGTGCCAGCAGCTTGGAAGCTTACGAGCAGTACTTC
V: TRBV3-1/TRBV3-2; J: TRBJ2-5; D: TRBD2; size: .; CDR3: CASSQGPAGGVETQYF; DNA: TGTGCCAGCAGCCAAGGCCCGGCGGGGGGGGTTGAGACCCAGTACTTC
V: TRBV5-1; J: TRBJ2-3; D: TRBD1; size: .; CDR3: CASSLTGGAGTDTQYF; DNA: TGCGCCAGCAGCTTAACAGGGGGCGCAGGAACAGATACGCAGTATTTT
V: TRBV30; J: TRBJ1-4; D: TRBD1; size: .; CDR3: CAWSYRDRAEKLFF; DNA: TGTGCCTGGAGTTACCGGGACAGGGCTGAAAAACTGTTTTTT
V: TRBV4-3; J: TRBJ2-3; D: TRBD2; size: .; CDR3: CASSQERGGVDTQYF; DNA: TGCGCCAGCAGCCAAGAGCGGGGGGGAGTTGATACGCAGTATTTT
V: TRBV27; J: TRBJ2-1; D: TRBD1; size: .; CDR3: CASSSISGGNEQFF; DNA: TGTGCCAGCAGTTCCATATCAGGGGGCAATGAGCAGTTCTTC